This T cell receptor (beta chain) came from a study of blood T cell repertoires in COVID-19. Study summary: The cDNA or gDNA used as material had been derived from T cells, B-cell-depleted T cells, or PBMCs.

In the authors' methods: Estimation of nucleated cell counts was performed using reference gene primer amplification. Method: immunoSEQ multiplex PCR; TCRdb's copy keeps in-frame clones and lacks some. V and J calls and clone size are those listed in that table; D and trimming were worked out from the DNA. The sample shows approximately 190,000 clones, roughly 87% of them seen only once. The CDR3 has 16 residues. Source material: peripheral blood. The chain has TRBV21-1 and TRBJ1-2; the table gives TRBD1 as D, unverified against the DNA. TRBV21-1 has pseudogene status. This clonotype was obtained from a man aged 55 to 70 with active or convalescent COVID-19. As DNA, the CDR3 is TGTGCCAGCAGCAAAGCTGGGGGCAGGCGGCCGAGGGGCTACACCTTC. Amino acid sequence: CASSKAGGRRPRGYTF.